Listed below are T cell receptor beta chains from one sample, sequenced in a study of T cells in Graves' hyperthyroidism and ophthalmopathy. TCRdb re-called the multiplex PCR reads through MiXCR, storing one row per CDR3 protein. The sample has around 240,000 distinct CDR3 sequences; about a sixth are singletons. What was sequenced was blood. The receptors were gathered from a young woman with Graves' ophthalmopathy. Both conserved end residues are part of each CDR3. D genes are given only for firm matches. Only part of the rows carry a size: once, few, many, or a class if the clone is expanded.

CDR3 DNA,CDR3 protein,clone size,V gene,D gene,J gene
TGTGCCAGCAGCCCCCGGACTAGCGGGAGGTGGTACCAAGAGACCCAGTACTTC,CASSPRTSGRWYQETQYF,many,TRBV5-6,TRBD2,TRBJ2-5
TGTGCCTGGCTTCGAAAGACTAGCGGGAGGGGCTTATTCTACGAGCAGTACTTC,CAWLRKTSGRGLFYEQYF,-,TRBV30,TRBD2,TRBJ2-7
TGTGCCAGCAGCCAAGGGACAGGGGGCGAGCAGTACTTC,CASSQGTGGEQYF,-,TRBV5-4,TRBD1,TRBJ2-7
TGCAGCGTTGGAGTCCAACCGAACACCGGGGAGCTGTTTTTT,CSVGVQPNTGELFF,few,TRBV29-1,-,TRBJ2-2
TGCGCCAGCAGCCAAGATTCGGGTGGAAACACCATATATTTT,CASSQDSGGNTIYF,many,TRBV4-1,-,TRBJ1-3
TGTGCCAGCAGCTTAAATGGCGGGAGGGCCGTGGAGACCCAGTACTTC,CASSLNGGRAVETQYF,many,TRBV13,TRBD2,TRBJ2-5
TGCGCCAGCAGTTCACTGGGGGGGGGAGGCACAGATACGCAGTATTTT,CASSSLGGGGTDTQYF,-,TRBV5-1,TRBD2,TRBJ2-3
TGTGCCAGCAGCTTAGCGCGGGGGGGCTACACCTTC,CASSLARGGYTF,many,TRBV7-2,-,TRBJ1-2
TGCAGTGCTTCCCAGCCAGGGGGCGTGGATGGCTACACCTTC,CSASQPGGVDGYTF,many,TRBV20-1,TRBD1,TRBJ1-2
TGTGCCAGCAGACAAGCGTATGACACAGATACGCAGTATTTT,CASRQAYDTDTQYF,many,TRBV27,-,TRBJ2-3
TGTGCCAGCAGTTCCGAACAGGGGCCCCCTATTATGAACACTGAAGCTTTCTTT,CASSSEQGPPIMNTEAFF,-,TRBV28,TRBD1,TRBJ1-1
TGCGCCAGCAGCTTGGGACCGATGTCTAGCGGGGGGCCCAGGAGGGAGACCCAGTACTTC,CASSLGPMSSGGPRRETQYF,many,TRBV5-1,TRBD2,TRBJ2-5